This T cell receptor (beta chain) was obtained from a study of cytomegalovirus exposure and HLA in healthy donors. 60 Vbeta and 13 Jbeta primers were used in PCR. TCRdb's table, derived via immunoSEQ multiplex PCR, lists solely in-frame clones and lacks some. The profile shows about 210,000 clones, around 86% of them singletons. The germline V gene has CDR1 KGHSH and CDR2 LQKENI. The length of the CDR3 is 16 residues. V was trimmed by 3 bases and J by 4 bases, leaving 15 bases between them. The receptor was isolated from a woman between 50 and 59 years old in good health and CMV-seropositive. Sequences were obtained from PBMCs. V and J are TRBV18 and TRBJ1-4, with D possibly being TRBD1 (5 bases). CDR3 nucleotides: TGTGCCAGCTCACCTCCCCAGGGCGGGGGTAATGAAAAACTGTTTTTT. Translated: CASSPPQGGGNEKLFF.